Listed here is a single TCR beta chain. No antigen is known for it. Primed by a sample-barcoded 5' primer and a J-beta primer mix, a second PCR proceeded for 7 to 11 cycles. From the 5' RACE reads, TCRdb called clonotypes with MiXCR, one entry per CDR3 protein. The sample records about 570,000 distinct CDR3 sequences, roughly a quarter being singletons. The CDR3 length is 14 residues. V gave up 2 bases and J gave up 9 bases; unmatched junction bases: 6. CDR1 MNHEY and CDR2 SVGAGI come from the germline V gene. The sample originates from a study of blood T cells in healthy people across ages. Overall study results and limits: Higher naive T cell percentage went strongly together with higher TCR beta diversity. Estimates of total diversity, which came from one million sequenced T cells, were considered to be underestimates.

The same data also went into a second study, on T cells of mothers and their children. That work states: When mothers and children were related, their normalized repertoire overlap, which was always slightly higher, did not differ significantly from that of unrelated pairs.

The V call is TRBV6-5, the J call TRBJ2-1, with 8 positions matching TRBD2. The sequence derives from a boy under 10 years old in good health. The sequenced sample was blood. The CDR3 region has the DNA TGTGCCAGCAGTTACAAAGCGGGAGCGGGTGAGCAGTTCTTC. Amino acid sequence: CASSYKAGAGEQFF.